The clone carrying this T cell receptor (beta chain) was found a few times. Its matching antigen is unknown. The source of the sample is a study of CD8+ T cells in alopecia areata. Study at large: Twice a day, 5 to 10 mg of oral tofacitinib was administered to treated patients.

Regarding treatment: oral pan-JAK inhibitor, 5-10 mg twice daily. Extracted RNA was reverse transcribed into cDNA, the sequencing template. The protocol was immunoSEQ multiplex PCR, while the TCRdb copy is restricted to in-frame clones and leaves out a portion. Among some 150,000 clones listed, 50% to 65% were seen once. The V gene end was trimmed by 5 bases and the J gene end by 5 bases; junction bases not matched to a gene: 4. The CDR3 covers 14 residues. Germline V gene lookup returns CDR1 LGHNA and CDR2 YNFKEQ. Study conclusions and caveats: Many expanded lesional clones remained in scalp and blood on tofacitinib.

The V gene is TRBV4-2, the J gene TRBJ2-7, with 12 bases that match TRBD2. The starting material was CD8+ T cells sorted from blood, obtained at week 4, from a patient treated with tofacitinib. This TCR came from a human donor with alopecia areata. The CDR3 here is CASSFRLAGDEQYF. CDR3 DNA: TGTGCCAGCAGCTTCCGACTAGCGGGGGACGAGCAGTACTTC.